The clone carrying this T cell receptor (beta chain) has only a few counts. Antigen specificity is unknown. These data are taken from a study of Ad26.COV2.S vaccination and SARS-CoV-2 variants. Study-level background: Doses of Ad26.COV2.S were injected into muscle once or twice, 56 days apart. General study findings and limits: Vaccinees reportedly had broad spike-specific CD8+ and CD4+ T cell responses. Non-spike TCR breadth did not differ much between vaccine and placebo recipients.

Germline CDR1 reads SGHRS; CDR2 reads YFSETQ. V lost 0 bases and J lost 5; bases outside the gene matches: 4. The CDR3 is 16 residues long. Stated treatment: around 19 received Ad26.COV2.S at low or high dose, single or two shots; about 5 received placebo; per-sample allocation not given. Day 63 after the first vaccine or placebo injection was the time point for sampling. Vaccination employed an Ad26 vector expressing the Wuhan-strain SARS-CoV-2 spike. Data came from immunoSEQ multiplex PCR; TCRdb stores just in-frame clones and leaves some out. Seen here are roughly 300,000 clones, around 88% observed once, and the top ten hold around a tenth.

The gene calls are TRBV5-1 and TRBJ1-4, with TRBD1 matching 10 bases. The sample was peripheral blood, taken in a trial of Ad26.COV2.S vaccine versus placebo. This receptor was obtained from a person aged 18-65 years who received the Ad26.COV2.S COVID-19 vaccine or a placebo. The CDR3 DNA reads TGCGCCAGCAGCTTGGCCAAGACAGGGGGCAATGAAAAACTGTTTTTT. This encodes CASSLAKTGGNEKLFF.